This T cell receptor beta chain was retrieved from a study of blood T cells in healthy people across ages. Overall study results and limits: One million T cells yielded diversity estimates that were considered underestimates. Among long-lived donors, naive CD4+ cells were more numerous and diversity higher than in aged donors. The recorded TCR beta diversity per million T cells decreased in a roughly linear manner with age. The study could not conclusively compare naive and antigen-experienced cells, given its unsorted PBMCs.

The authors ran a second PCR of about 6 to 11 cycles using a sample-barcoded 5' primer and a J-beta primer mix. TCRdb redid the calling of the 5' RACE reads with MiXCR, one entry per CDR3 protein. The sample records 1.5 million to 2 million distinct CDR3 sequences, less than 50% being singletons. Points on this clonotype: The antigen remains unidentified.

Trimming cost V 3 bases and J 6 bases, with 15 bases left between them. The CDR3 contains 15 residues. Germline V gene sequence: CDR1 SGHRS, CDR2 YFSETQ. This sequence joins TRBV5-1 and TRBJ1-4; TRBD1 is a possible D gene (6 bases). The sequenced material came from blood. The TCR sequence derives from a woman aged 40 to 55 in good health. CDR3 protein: CASSSLQGRDEKLFF. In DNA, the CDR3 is TGCGCCAGCAGCTCCCTCCAGGGGAGGGATGAAAAACTGTTTTTT.